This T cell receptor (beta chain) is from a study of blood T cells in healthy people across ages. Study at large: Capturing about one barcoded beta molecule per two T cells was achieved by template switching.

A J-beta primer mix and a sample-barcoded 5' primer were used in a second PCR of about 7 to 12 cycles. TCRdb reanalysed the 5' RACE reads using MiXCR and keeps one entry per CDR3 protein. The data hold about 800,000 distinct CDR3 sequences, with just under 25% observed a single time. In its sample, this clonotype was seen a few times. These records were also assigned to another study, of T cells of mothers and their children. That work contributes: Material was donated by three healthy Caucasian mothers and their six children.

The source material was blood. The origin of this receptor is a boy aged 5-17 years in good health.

CDR3 sequence (DNA): TGTGCCAGCAGCACCAAGAAGACAGTTTACAATGAGCAGTTCTTC. It encodes CASSTKKTVYNEQFF. This chain uses TRBV7-8 with TRBJ2-5; possibly TRBD1 for D (5 bases). The DNA end lines up better with TRBJ2-1; the J call may be wrong. This CDR3 comprises 15 residues. Germline V CDR1 and CDR2: SGHVS, FQNEAQ.